The present T cell receptor beta chain was sequenced within a study of blood T cell repertoires in COVID-19. The wider study: Donors in the United States, Italy and Spain gave samples during acute or convalescent COVID-19.

The repertoire was sequenced with immunoSEQ multiplex PCR; TCRdb's copy has only in-frame clones and lacks some. The table shows roughly 100,000 clones, with around 90% occurring only once. The V segment lost 1 base and the J segment 0 bases; nucleotides outside the gene matches: 1. This CDR3 region has 15 residues. In germline, CDR1 is LGHNA, CDR2 YSLEER. The TCR originated in a man aged 50 to 60 in a cohort sampled during active COVID-19. Sequencing used peripheral blood. The genes are TRBV4-3 and TRBJ2-3; the match to TRBD1 covers 7 bases. The CDR3 DNA reads as TGCGCCAGCAGCCAAGGGGGACAGAGCACAGATACGCAGTATTTT. It is translated as CASSQGGQSTDTQYF.